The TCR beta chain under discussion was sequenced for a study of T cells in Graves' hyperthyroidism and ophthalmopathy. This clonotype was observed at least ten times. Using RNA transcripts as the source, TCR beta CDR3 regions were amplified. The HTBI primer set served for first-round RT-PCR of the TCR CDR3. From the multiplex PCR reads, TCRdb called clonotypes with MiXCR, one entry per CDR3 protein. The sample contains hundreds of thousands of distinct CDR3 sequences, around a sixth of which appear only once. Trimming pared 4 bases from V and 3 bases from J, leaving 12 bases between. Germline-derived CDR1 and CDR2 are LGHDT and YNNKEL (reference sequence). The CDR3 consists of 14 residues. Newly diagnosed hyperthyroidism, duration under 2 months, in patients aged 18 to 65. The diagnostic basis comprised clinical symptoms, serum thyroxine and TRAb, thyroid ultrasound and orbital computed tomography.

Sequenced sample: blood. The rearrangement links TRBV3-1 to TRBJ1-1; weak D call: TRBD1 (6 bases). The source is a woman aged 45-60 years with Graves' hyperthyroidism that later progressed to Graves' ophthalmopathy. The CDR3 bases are TGTGCCAGCAGCCCGGACAGCATCTACACTGAAGCTTTCTTT. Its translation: CASSPDSIYTEAFF.